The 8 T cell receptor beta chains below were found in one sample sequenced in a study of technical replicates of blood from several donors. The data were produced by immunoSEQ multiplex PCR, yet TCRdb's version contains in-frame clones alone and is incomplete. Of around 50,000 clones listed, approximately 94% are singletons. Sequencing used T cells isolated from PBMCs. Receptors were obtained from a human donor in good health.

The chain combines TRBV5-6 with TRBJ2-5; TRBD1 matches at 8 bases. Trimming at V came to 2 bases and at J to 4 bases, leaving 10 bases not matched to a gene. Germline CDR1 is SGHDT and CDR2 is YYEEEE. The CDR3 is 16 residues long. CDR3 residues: CASSLRTGRFPETQYF. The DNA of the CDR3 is TGTGCCAGCAGCTTAAGGACAGGGAGGTTTCCAGAGACCCAGTACTTC.

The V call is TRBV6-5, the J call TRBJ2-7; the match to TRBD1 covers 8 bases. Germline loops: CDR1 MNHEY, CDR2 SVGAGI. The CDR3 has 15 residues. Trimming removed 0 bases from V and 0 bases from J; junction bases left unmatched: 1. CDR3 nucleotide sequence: TGTGCCAGCAGTTACTCGGGGACAGGCTCCTACGAGCAGTACTTC. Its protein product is CASSYSGTGSYEQYF.

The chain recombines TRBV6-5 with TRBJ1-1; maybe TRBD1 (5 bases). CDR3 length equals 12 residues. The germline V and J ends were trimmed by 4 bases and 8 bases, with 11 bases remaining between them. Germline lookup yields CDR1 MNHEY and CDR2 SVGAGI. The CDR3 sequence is CASSSTGGEAFF. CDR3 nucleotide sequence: TGTGCCAGCAGTTCAACCGGGGGAGAAGCTTTCTTT.

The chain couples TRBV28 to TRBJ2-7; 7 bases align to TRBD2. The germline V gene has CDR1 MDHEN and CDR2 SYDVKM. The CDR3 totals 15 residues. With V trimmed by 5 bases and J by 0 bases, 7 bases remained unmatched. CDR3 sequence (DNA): TGTGCCAGCAGTCAACCGGGACTAACCTCCTACGAGCAGTACTTC. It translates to CASSQPGLTSYEQYF.

CDR3 in amino acids: CAWRIRGMGEQFF. DNA of the CDR3: TGTGCCTGGAGGATCAGGGGAATGGGGGAGCAGTTCTTC. V usage is TRBV30 and J usage is TRBJ2-1; possible D gene TRBD1, 6 bases. The germline V gene encodes CDR1 GTSNPN and CDR2 SVGIG (reference sequence). V lost 3 bases and J lost 10, with 16 bases in between. This CDR3 spans 13 amino acids.

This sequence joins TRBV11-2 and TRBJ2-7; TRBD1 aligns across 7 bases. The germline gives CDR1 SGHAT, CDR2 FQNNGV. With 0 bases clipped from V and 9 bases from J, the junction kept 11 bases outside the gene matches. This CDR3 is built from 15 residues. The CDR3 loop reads CASSLDPTGWSGQYF. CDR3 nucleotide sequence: TGTGCCAGCAGCTTAGACCCGACAGGGTGGAGCGGGCAGTACTTC. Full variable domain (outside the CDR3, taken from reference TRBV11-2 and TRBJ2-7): EAGVAQSPRYKIIEKRQSVAFWCNPISGHATLYWYQQILGQGPKLLIQFQNNGVVDDSQLPKDRFSAERLKGVDSTLKIQPAKLEDSAVYLCASSLDPTGWSGQYFGPGTRLTVT.

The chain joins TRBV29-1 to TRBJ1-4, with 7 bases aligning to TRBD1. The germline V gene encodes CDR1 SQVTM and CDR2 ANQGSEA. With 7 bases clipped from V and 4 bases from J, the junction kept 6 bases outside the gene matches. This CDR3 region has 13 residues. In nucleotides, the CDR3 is TGCAGCGCCGCCTCAGGGGGTAATGAAAAACTGTTTTTT. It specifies CSAASGGNEKLFF.

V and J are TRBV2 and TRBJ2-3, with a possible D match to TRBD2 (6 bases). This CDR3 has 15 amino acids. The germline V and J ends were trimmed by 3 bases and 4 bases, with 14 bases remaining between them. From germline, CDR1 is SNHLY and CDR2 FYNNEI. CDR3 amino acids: CASSEGLYTSDTQYF. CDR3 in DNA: TGTGCCAGCAGTGAGGGACTTTATACCTCAGATACGCAGTATTTT.